A selection of T cell receptor beta chains follows, all from one sample in a study of T cells in Graves' hyperthyroidism and ophthalmopathy. MiXCR was run by TCRdb on the multiplex PCR reads, yielding one entry per CDR3 protein. This sample yields 700,000 or so distinct CDR3 sequences, of which less than 20% are seen a single time; about 8.4% belongs to the top ten. The sequencing sample was made of blood. The origin of the receptors is a man between 18 and 29 years old with Graves' hyperthyroidism. CDR3s include the opening cysteine and the closing phenylalanine or tryptophan. A D gene is named only where the DNA matches it firmly. Not all rows give a size; the values are once, few, many and, for expanded clones, a class.

j_gene: TRBJ2-5; d_gene: TRBD2; v_gene: TRBV30; abundance: many; CDR3nt: TGTGCCTCCTTGAGGAGCGGGAGAGAGACCCAGTACTTC; CDR3aa: CASLRSGRETQYF
j_gene: TRBJ2-7; d_gene: -; v_gene: TRBV12-5; abundance: -; CDR3nt: TGTGCTAGTGGTTTGGTAGACGAGACTCAGCAGTACTTC; CDR3aa: CASGLVDETQQYF
j_gene: TRBJ2-4; d_gene: TRBD1; v_gene: TRBV12-3/TRBV12-4; abundance: -; CDR3nt: TGTGCCAGCACCCTTGGGCGGAGGGACAGGGGTAACATTCAGTACTTC; CDR3aa: CASTLGRRDRGNIQYF
j_gene: TRBJ2-1; d_gene: -; v_gene: TRBV9; abundance: few; CDR3nt: TGTGCCAGCAGCACGACGCCAAATGAGCAGTTCTTC; CDR3aa: CASSTTPNEQFF
j_gene: TRBJ1-1; d_gene: -; v_gene: TRBV29-1; abundance: -; CDR3nt: TGCAGCGTTGACTGGGCAAGTGAAGCTTTCTTT; CDR3aa: CSVDWASEAFF
j_gene: TRBJ1-5; d_gene: -; v_gene: TRBV6-5; abundance: -; CDR3nt: TGTGCCAGCAGTTACTCGGACACCAGCAGTAGCTATCAGCCCCAGCATTTT; CDR3aa: CASSYSDTSSSYQPQHF
j_gene: TRBJ2-6; d_gene: -; v_gene: TRBV13; abundance: few; CDR3nt: TGTGCCAGCAGCATACAGGGCTCTGGGGCCAACGTCCTGACTTTC; CDR3aa: CASSIQGSGANVLTF
j_gene: TRBJ2-7; d_gene: TRBD1; v_gene: TRBV27; abundance: many; CDR3nt: TGTGCCAGCAGTGCGACAGGGGCCTACGAGCAGTACTTC; CDR3aa: CASSATGAYEQYF
j_gene: TRBJ2-5; d_gene: TRBD1; v_gene: TRBV20-1; abundance: many; CDR3nt: TGCAGTGCTCGTGACAGGGGAGAGACCCAGTACTTC; CDR3aa: CSARDRGETQYF
j_gene: TRBJ2-1; d_gene: -; v_gene: TRBV20-1; abundance: few; CDR3nt: TGCAGTGCTAGGTCGCTAGCGACCAATGAGCAGTTCTTC; CDR3aa: CSARSLATNEQFF
j_gene: TRBJ1-4; d_gene: -; v_gene: TRBV6-1; abundance: few; CDR3nt: TGTGCCAGCACTCCGACAGAGACGTATGAAAAACTGTTTTTT; CDR3aa: CASTPTETYEKLFF
j_gene: TRBJ1-2; d_gene: TRBD1; v_gene: TRBV6-2/TRBV6-3; abundance: many; CDR3nt: TGTGCCAGCAGCTGGGACAGGGGCCGCTATGGCTACACCTTC; CDR3aa: CASSWDRGRYGYTF
j_gene: TRBJ2-1; d_gene: -; v_gene: TRBV12-3/TRBV12-4; abundance: many; CDR3nt: TGTGCCAGCAGTTCCACCATCGGCGGAGGGCCTATTGAGCAGTTCTTC; CDR3aa: CASSSTIGGGPIEQFF
j_gene: TRBJ2-3; d_gene: TRBD1; v_gene: TRBV24-1; abundance: -; CDR3nt: TGTGCCACCAGTGAGGTAGATGGGACAGCTACGCAGTATTTT; CDR3aa: CATSEVDGTATQYF
j_gene: TRBJ2-7; d_gene: -; v_gene: TRBV29-1; abundance: many; CDR3nt: TGCAGCGGGAGCGTCGGGGGACACTCCTACGAGCAGTACTTC; CDR3aa: CSGSVGGHSYEQYF
j_gene: TRBJ2-3; d_gene: TRBD2; v_gene: TRBV30; abundance: many; CDR3nt: TGTGCCTGGAGTGTAGGGACTAGCGGGAGTGATACGCAGTATTTT; CDR3aa: CAWSVGTSGSDTQYF
j_gene: TRBJ1-1; d_gene: -; v_gene: TRBV28; abundance: many; CDR3nt: TGTGCCAGCAGTTTCCCCGGGGCCTCCCAAAACACTGAAGCTTTCTTT; CDR3aa: CASSFPGASQNTEAFF
j_gene: TRBJ1-2; d_gene: TRBD1; v_gene: TRBV18; abundance: few; CDR3nt: TGTGCCAGCTCACCATCCCCGGCAAAACAGGGGACCTTCTATGGCTACACCTTC; CDR3aa: CASSPSPAKQGTFYGYTF
j_gene: TRBJ2-3; d_gene: -; v_gene: TRBV7-2; abundance: many; CDR3nt: TGTGCCAGCAGCCAATATGGAAGGACGGGCGATACGCAGTATTTT; CDR3aa: CASSQYGRTGDTQYF
j_gene: TRBJ2-2; d_gene: TRBD2; v_gene: TRBV5-1; abundance: few; CDR3nt: TGCGCCAGCAGCTTGGGCCTAGCGGGGCAAACCGGGGAGCTGTTTTTT; CDR3aa: CASSLGLAGQTGELFF
j_gene: TRBJ2-1; d_gene: -; v_gene: TRBV12-3/TRBV12-4; abundance: many; CDR3nt: TGTGCCAGCAGTTTAACACGTACCTACAATGAGCAGTTCTTC; CDR3aa: CASSLTRTYNEQFF
j_gene: TRBJ1-6; d_gene: -; v_gene: TRBV4-2; abundance: -; CDR3nt: TGTGCCAGCAGCCAAGATGCGTACCTCCACTTT; CDR3aa: CASSQDAYLHF
j_gene: TRBJ2-1; d_gene: TRBD2; v_gene: TRBV7-9; abundance: -; CDR3nt: TGTGCCAGCAGCGCCCCACTAGCGGGAGGGTCCTACAATGAGCAGTTCTTC; CDR3aa: CASSAPLAGGSYNEQFF
j_gene: TRBJ2-7; d_gene: -; v_gene: TRBV19; abundance: -; CDR3nt: TGTGCCAGTAGTCCCCTCCGCTCCTACGAGCAGTACTTC; CDR3aa: CASSPLRSYEQYF
j_gene: TRBJ2-1; d_gene: -; v_gene: TRBV29-1; abundance: few; CDR3nt: TGCAGCGCCCACAACAGGCTCAATGAGCAGTTCTTC; CDR3aa: CSAHNRLNEQFF
j_gene: TRBJ2-7; d_gene: -; v_gene: TRBV11-2; abundance: many; CDR3nt: TGTGCCAGCAGCTTAGCCTGGGAAATCCCCTACGAGCAGTACTTC; CDR3aa: CASSLAWEIPYEQYF
j_gene: TRBJ2-3; d_gene: TRBD1; v_gene: TRBV6-1; abundance: few; CDR3nt: TGTGCCAGCAGTGAACTCTTCTCCACAGGGGCGAACACAGATACGCAGTATTTT; CDR3aa: CASSELFSTGANTDTQYF
j_gene: TRBJ1-6; d_gene: TRBD1; v_gene: TRBV20-1; abundance: few; CDR3nt: TGCAGTGCTATAAGTCCAAGGACAGGGGGTAATTCACCCCTCCACTTT; CDR3aa: CSAISPRTGGNSPLHF
j_gene: TRBJ1-5; d_gene: -; v_gene: TRBV5-1; abundance: few; CDR3nt: TGCGCCAGCAGCTTGGAGCCAGGGAATCAGCCCCAGCATTTT; CDR3aa: CASSLEPGNQPQHF
j_gene: TRBJ1-2; d_gene: -; v_gene: TRBV4-3; abundance: -; CDR3nt: TGCGCCAGCAGCCCCTCCCTCGGGGTTAACTATGGCTACACCTTC; CDR3aa: CASSPSLGVNYGYTF
j_gene: TRBJ2-7; d_gene: -; v_gene: TRBV18; abundance: few; CDR3nt: TGTGCCAGCTCACCCCCAGGGGGGGGCAGCTCCTACGAGCAGTACTTC; CDR3aa: CASSPPGGGSSYEQYF
j_gene: TRBJ2-3; d_gene: TRBD2; v_gene: TRBV20-1; abundance: few; CDR3nt: TGCAGTGCTAGTAAAAGCGGGATCACAGATACGCAGTATTTT; CDR3aa: CSASKSGITDTQYF
j_gene: TRBJ2-2; d_gene: -; v_gene: TRBV5-1; abundance: few; CDR3nt: TGCGCCAGCAGCGACCCCGGGGGCCCCGGGGAGCTGTTTTTT; CDR3aa: CASSDPGGPGELFF
j_gene: TRBJ1-5; d_gene: TRBD1; v_gene: TRBV27; abundance: many; CDR3nt: TGTGCCAGCGGGGCGGGACAGGGTGGCCCCCAGCATTTT; CDR3aa: CASGAGQGGPQHF
j_gene: TRBJ2-7; d_gene: TRBD1; v_gene: TRBV28; abundance: many; CDR3nt: TGTGCCAGCAGTGCCAGGGGGAACTACGAGCAGTACTTC; CDR3aa: CASSARGNYEQYF
j_gene: TRBJ2-5; d_gene: TRBD1; v_gene: TRBV28; abundance: many; CDR3nt: TGTGCCAGCAGTTCACCGGGACAGGGGTTCCAAGAGACCCAGTACTTC; CDR3aa: CASSSPGQGFQETQYF
j_gene: TRBJ2-1; d_gene: -; v_gene: TRBV6-2/TRBV6-3; abundance: -; CDR3nt: TGTGCCAGCAGTTCCGACACCTACAATGAGCAGTTCTTC; CDR3aa: CASSSDTYNEQFF
j_gene: TRBJ2-1; d_gene: TRBD2; v_gene: TRBV20-1; abundance: -; CDR3nt: TGCAGTGCTATACTAGCGGGAGGACTCAATTCCCCCAATGAGCAGTTCTTC; CDR3aa: CSAILAGGLNSPNEQFF
j_gene: TRBJ2-5; d_gene: -; v_gene: TRBV10-3; abundance: many; CDR3nt: TGTGCCATCAGTCCACAGGGTCAAGAGACCCAGTACTTC; CDR3aa: CAISPQGQETQYF
j_gene: TRBJ2-5; d_gene: TRBD2; v_gene: TRBV7-2; abundance: -; CDR3nt: TGTGCCAGCAGCACCCTAAGCGCGGGAGGGCCGGGTGAGACCCAGTACTTC; CDR3aa: CASSTLSAGGPGETQYF
j_gene: TRBJ2-3; d_gene: -; v_gene: TRBV20-1; abundance: few; CDR3nt: TGCAGTGCTAGATTACAGGGCCTTCGGCTTACAAGAGATACGCAGTATTTT; CDR3aa: CSARLQGLRLTRDTQYF
j_gene: TRBJ2-7; d_gene: TRBD1; v_gene: TRBV28; abundance: many; CDR3nt: TGTGCCAGCAGCTTCGGGACAGCCAGTAGCTCCTACGAGCAGTACTTC; CDR3aa: CASSFGTASSSYEQYF
j_gene: TRBJ1-2; d_gene: -; v_gene: TRBV4-1; abundance: many; CDR3nt: TGCGCCAGCAGCCGGGTTTCAGTAGGTGGCTACACCTTC; CDR3aa: CASSRVSVGGYTF
j_gene: TRBJ2-5; d_gene: TRBD2; v_gene: TRBV29-1; abundance: -; CDR3nt: TGCAGCGTCGCGCCGGGAGGAGCACTTCAAGAGACCCAGTACTTC; CDR3aa: CSVAPGGALQETQYF
j_gene: TRBJ1-4; d_gene: TRBD1; v_gene: TRBV2; abundance: -; CDR3nt: TGTGCCAGCAGGGCCGGGACAGGGGAGGATCCTAATGAAAAACTGTTTTTT; CDR3aa: CASRAGTGEDPNEKLFF
j_gene: TRBJ2-3; d_gene: -; v_gene: TRBV7-9; abundance: -; CDR3nt: TGTGCCAGCGGCTTATGGCCGGAGGAGCTCACAGATACGCAGTATTTT; CDR3aa: CASGLWPEELTDTQYF
j_gene: TRBJ2-1; d_gene: -; v_gene: TRBV24-1; abundance: many; CDR3nt: TGTGCCACCAGTGATTTAAGGGGGGACGACAATGAGCAGTTCTTC; CDR3aa: CATSDLRGDDNEQFF
j_gene: TRBJ2-7; d_gene: TRBD1; v_gene: TRBV18; abundance: few; CDR3nt: TGTGCCAGCTCACCGACACCGGGACAGGCGTCCTACGAGCAGTACTTC; CDR3aa: CASSPTPGQASYEQYF
j_gene: TRBJ2-1; d_gene: -; v_gene: TRBV19; abundance: few; CDR3nt: TGTGCCAGTAGTATCTTAGCGCCGCTGTACAATGAGCAGTTCTTC; CDR3aa: CASSILAPLYNEQFF
j_gene: TRBJ2-1; d_gene: TRBD1; v_gene: TRBV3-1; abundance: many; CDR3nt: TGTGCCAGCAGCCAAGATCTGGGACAGGGTGACAATGAGCAGTTCTTC; CDR3aa: CASSQDLGQGDNEQFF
j_gene: TRBJ2-7; d_gene: TRBD2; v_gene: TRBV7-2; abundance: -; CDR3nt: TGTGCCAGCAGGCGCTCTAGCGGGAGGTACGAGCAGTACTTC; CDR3aa: CASRRSSGRYEQYF
j_gene: TRBJ1-1; d_gene: TRBD1; v_gene: TRBV28; abundance: -; CDR3nt: TGTGCCAGCAACTCCAGGGGGGCAGGGACTGAAGCTTTCTTT; CDR3aa: CASNSRGAGTEAFF
j_gene: TRBJ1-3; d_gene: -; v_gene: TRBV6-1; abundance: -; CDR3nt: TGTGCCAGCAGTCAGAACAGGGTTGGAAACGCCATATATTTT; CDR3aa: CASSQNRVGNAIYF
j_gene: TRBJ2-3; d_gene: -; v_gene: TRBV18; abundance: many; CDR3nt: TGTGCCAGCTCACCACTGACGGTTAGGTTGAAGTTAGGAGATACGCAGTATTTT; CDR3aa: CASSPLTVRLKLGDTQYF
j_gene: TRBJ2-5; d_gene: TRBD1; v_gene: TRBV24-1; abundance: few; CDR3nt: TGTGCCACCAGTGAAACGGGACAGGGGCAGGAGACCCAGTACTTC; CDR3aa: CATSETGQGQETQYF
j_gene: TRBJ1-1; d_gene: TRBD1; v_gene: TRBV10-3; abundance: -; CDR3nt: TGTGCCATCAGTGACTTTTCTCCGAGACAGGGAGACACTGAAGCTTTCTTT; CDR3aa: CAISDFSPRQGDTEAFF
j_gene: TRBJ2-1; d_gene: TRBD2; v_gene: TRBV20-1; abundance: -; CDR3nt: TGCAGTGCTGTACTAGCGGGATTCAACAATGAGCAGTTCTTC; CDR3aa: CSAVLAGFNNEQFF